The TCR beta chain described here comes from a study of CD8 T cells in Susac syndrome. This clonotype was counted a single time. Deletions cut 7 bases from V and 4 bases from J, with 13 bases between. The length of the CDR3 is 13 residues. Germline V gene lookup returns CDR1 MDHEN and CDR2 SYDVKM. RNA in amounts of roughly 0.5 to 1 ug was reverse transcribed with random hexamers. TCRdb re-analysed the immunoSEQ multiplex PCR reads in MiXCR, keeping a single row per CDR3 protein. The repertoire includes some 100,000 distinct CDR3 sequences, around 93% of them detected once, and about 0.12% sits in the top ten.

The sequence was obtained from a human donor in good health. The chain is built from TRBV28 and TRBJ1-1; perhaps TRBD1 as D (6 bases). The sample was CD8+ T cells from PBMCs. CDR3 protein: CASINNRATEAFF. CDR3 sequence (DNA): TGTGCCAGCATTAATAACAGGGCCACTGAAGCTTTCTTT.